The present entry profiles one TCR beta chain with its context. The sample holds one count of this clone. Its specific antigen is unknown. Per-base quality was not reported, and no clone a single base away is much larger than it. The data are from a study of blood T cell repertoires in COVID-19 (dated by TCRdb to between 2020 and 2021). With regard to the full study: The collaborator samples originated in the United States, Italy and Spain and spanned the acute and convalescent phases of COVID-19. Samples came from the ongoing ImmuneRACE study (first 160 participants) plus 1,254 subjects from 6 global collaborators. Deeply sampled blood TCRbeta repertoires from subjects exposed to, actively infected with, or recovered from COVID-19 were included in the dataset. The repertoires were made available in a free public database intended to serve as a resource for research on the immune response to SARS-CoV-2. The prospective study material was composed of cDNA or gDNA derived from T cells, B-cell-depleted T cells, or PBMCs. Where available, HLA class I and class II types were obtained from metadata supplied by the sample provider rather than from assay-based typing. Sample metadata almost always included a de-identified subject ID, COVID-19 status, age in years and sex. On the study overall, not on this receptor specifically: How much clinical and demographic metadata was included differed by source and by participant, and the metadata was provided uncurated.

Each collaborating institution followed its own protocols to collect whole blood in K2EDTA tubes. For TCRbeta analysis, collaborators shipped samples as frozen whole blood, isolated PBMCs, or DNA extracted from either of those sample types. The immunoSEQ Assay, a bias-controlled multiplex PCR, was used to amplify TCRbeta CDR3 regions from genomic DNA. In the paper's pipeline: The number of nucleated cells in each sample was estimated from the amplification of reference gene primers within the assay. To quantify the absolute abundance of each unique TCRbeta CDR3 rearrangement, sequence reads were collapsed and filtered. Productive Simpson clonality was computed per sample as the square root of Simpson's diversity index over productive rearrangements. This immuneACCESS table, as held by TCRdb, lists in-frame sequences with V and J called but not all clones. Of the missing ones, under half trace to an unresolved V gene in checked studies; the others have no known cause. V and J calls plus clone size are reproduced from that table; the DNA served to infer D and trimming. For this sample there are about 210,000 clones; around 83% appear just once. Roughly 8.2% of the sample is held by the ten biggest clonotypes.

Taken from the germline V gene (reference sequence), the CDR1 and CDR2 loops are LGHDT and YNNKEL. Unmatched junction bases come to 8, with V trimmed by 3 bases and J by 2 bases. Including cysteine and phenylalanine, the CDR3 has 16 amino acids. Only the CDR3 portion is preserved as DNA: 48 bases, with reading frame beginning at the first base. The specimen was peripheral blood. The rearranged segments are TRBV3-1 (or the pseudogene TRBV3-2) and TRBJ2-3, with TRBD1 identical over 7 junction bases. The clonotype originates from a woman in her fifties or sixties with acute or convalescent COVID-19. Read as DNA, the sequence is TGTGCCAGCAGCCAGGAGACAGGGAGTATCACAGATACGCAGTATTTT. The translation is CASSQETGSITDTQYF.